This TCR beta chain was documented in a study of cytomegalovirus exposure and HLA in healthy donors. The PCR ran on 60 Vbeta and 13 Jbeta primers. Repertoires were generated with immunoSEQ multiplex PCR, while TCRdb's copy carries only in-frame clones and drops some. This table has 50,000 to 65,000 clones, roughly 75% appearing once. V lost 0 bases and J lost 9; bases outside the gene matches: 5. Germline-derived CDR1 and CDR2 are LNHDA and SQIVND (reference sequence). The CDR3 contains 14 residues. V and J are TRBV19 and TRBJ2-1; the match to TRBD1 covers 7 bases. The sample taken for sequencing was PBMCs. The clonotype originates from a woman younger than 45 in good health and CMV-seronegative. The CDR3 sequence is CASSIDPHRGEQFF. The CDR3, as DNA: TGTGCCAGTAGTATAGATCCCCACAGGGGTGAGCAGTTCTTC.